The 8 T cell receptor beta chains presented below share a single source sample, sequenced in a study of blood T cell repertoires in COVID-19. Method: immunoSEQ multiplex PCR; TCRdb's copy keeps in-frame clones and lacks some. The sample gives 70,000 to 95,000 clones, 80% to 90% of which show up once; roughly 6% is in the top ten. The sample was peripheral blood. These receptors came from a man between 45 and 60 years old with active COVID-19.

The rearrangement uses TRBV7-2 and TRBJ1-2; no clear D. The CDR3 covers 15 residues. Trimming cost V 5 bases and J 0 bases, with 13 bases left between them. Looked up from germline, CDR1 is SGHTA and CDR2 is FQGNSA. The CDR3 region is CASSPRGPANYGYTF. In nucleotides, the CDR3 is TGTGCCAGCAGCCCCCGTGGGCCCGCTAACTATGGCTACACCTTC. The whole variable domain, filled in from reference TRBV7-2 and TRBJ1-2, reads GAGVSQSPSNKVTEKGKDVELRCDPISGHTALYWYRQSLGQGLEFLIYFQGNSAPDKSGLPSDRFSAERTGGSVSTLTIQRTQQEDSAVYLCASSPRGPANYGYTFGSGTRLTVV.

The chain uses TRBV28 and TRBJ1-5; TRBD1 aligns across 7 bases. The CDR3 contains 13 residues. Germline CDR1 is MDHEN and CDR2 is SYDVKM. V dropped 6 bases and J dropped 4; count of bases not matched to a gene: 3. The chain's CDR3 is CASRLQGNQPQHF. The CDR3 DNA reads as TGTGCCAGCAGACTACAGGGGAATCAGCCCCAGCATTTT.

This chain joins TRBV18 and TRBJ1-2; 7 bases are shared with TRBD1. The CDR3 is 13 amino acids. Trimming took 6 bases from V and 1 from J; bases not matched to a gene: 2. Germline-derived CDR1 and CDR2 are KGHSH and LQKENI. Here the CDR3 reads CASSGQNNYGYTF. CDR3 bases: TGTGCCAGCTCGGGACAGAATAACTATGGCTACACCTTC.

The chain uses TRBV7-8 and TRBJ1-5; no definite D call. The CDR3 has 17 amino acids. Between the trimmed V and J ends, which lost 0 bases and 0 bases, there was a span of 12 bases. In germline, CDR1 is SGHVS, CDR2 FQNEAQ. The CDR3 here is CASSLALGLNSNQPQHF. DNA for the CDR3: TGTGCCAGCAGCTTAGCTCTTGGACTAAATAGCAATCAGCCCCAGCATTTT.

V and J are TRBV29-1 and TRBJ2-5; 8 bases agree with TRBD2. This CDR3 has 14 residues. Germline assignment: CDR1 SQVTM and CDR2 ANQGSEA. J lost 3 bases, V lost 4 bases, and 7 bases had no gene match. The CDR3 loop is CSVVVGGAEETQYF. The CDR3 region has the DNA TGCAGCGTTGTTGTCGGGGGGGCCGAAGAGACCCAGTACTTC.

The chain links TRBV28 to TRBJ1-3, with D perhaps TRBD1 (5 bases). CDR3 length: 15 amino acids. Germline V gives CDR1 MDHEN, CDR2 SYDVKM. V was trimmed by 7 bases and J by 0 bases, leaving 13 bases between them. CDR3 sequence: CASIPTDGSGNTIYF. The CDR3 region has the DNA TGTGCCAGCATCCCGACAGACGGCTCTGGAAACACCATATATTTT.

The chain is built from TRBV6-5 and TRBJ1-2; maybe TRBD1 (6 bases). Per the germline V gene, CDR1 is MNHEY and CDR2 is SVGAGI. Trimming took off 6 bases at V and 8 bases at J, with 13 bases between the two ends. This CDR3 contains 12 residues. For the CDR3, the DNA is TGTGCCAGCAGAGGACAGAGTCGGGGCTACACCTTC. Translating gives CASRGQSRGYTF.

The chain links TRBV5-4 to TRBJ2-2; TRBD2 agrees at 10 bases. CDR1 SGHNT and CDR2 YYREEE come from the germline V gene (reference sequence). The CDR3 contains 17 residues. V trimming: 0 bases; J trimming: 0 bases; junction bases outside the gene matches: 2. CDR3 in DNA: TGTGCCAGCAGCTTGGGTCTAGCGGGGGCGAACACCGGGGAGCTGTTTTTT. Protein: CASSLGLAGANTGELFF.